Listed here are 10 T cell receptor beta chains from one sample, sequenced in a study of blood T cell repertoires in COVID-19. Data came from immunoSEQ multiplex PCR; TCRdb stores just in-frame clones and leaves some out. Of under 200,000 clones listed, around 82% are singletons. The sample consisted of peripheral blood. Receptors originate from a woman older than 75 with acute or convalescent COVID-19.

The rearrangement links TRBV7-3 to TRBJ1-5, with D possibly TRBD1 on 5 matching bases. This CDR3 is built from 13 residues. The germline V gene encodes CDR1 SGHTA and CDR2 FQGTGA. V was clipped by 5 bases and J by 6 bases, with 11 bases between them. CDR3 amino acids: CASSPGPRQPQHF. In DNA, the CDR3 is TGTGCCAGCAGCCCAGGGCCGCGTCAGCCCCAGCATTTT.

This clone was observed once. The V call is TRBV3-1 (or the pseudogene TRBV3-2), the J call TRBJ1-6; D possibly corresponds to TRBD1 (6 bases). The CDR3 runs 16 residues. Germline CDR1 and CDR2: LGHDT and YNNKEL (reference sequence). Trimming took off 4 bases at V and 10 bases at J, with 20 bases between the two ends. CDR3: CASSPRGGRGESPLHF. The CDR3 coding sequence is TGTGCCAGCAGCCCTCGAGGAGGCAGGGGCGAGTCACCCCTCCACTTT.

The chain employs TRBV30 and TRBJ1-2; TRBD1 is a possible D gene (5 bases). The CDR3 loop spans 13 amino acids. The V gene's germline CDR1 is GTSNPN and CDR2 SVGIG (reference sequence). Deletions cut 0 bases from V and 7 bases from J, with 12 bases between. The chain's CDR3 is CAWSVGSGGGYTF. The CDR3 bases are TGTGCCTGGAGTGTGGGCTCGGGGGGTGGCTACACCTTC.

The chain combines TRBV6-5 with TRBJ2-5, with D perhaps matching TRBD2 (5 bases). The CDR3 runs 15 residues. V dropped 0 bases and J dropped 4 bases, with 12 bases sitting between them. Germline V lookup: CDR1 MNHEY, CDR2 SVGAGI. The chain's CDR3 is CASSYSGLPVETQYF. CDR3 in DNA: TGTGCCAGCAGTTACTCAGGACTCCCAGTAGAGACCCAGTACTTC.

A remark on this clone: This sample also contains other DNA sequences that code for the same CDR3. This chain uses TRBV5-1 with TRBJ2-2, with TRBD2 matching over 10 bases. The CDR3 has 15 amino acids. CDR1 is SGHRS and CDR2 is YFSETQ in the germline V gene. Germline trimming cut 4 bases from V and 6 bases from J; bases unmatched to any gene: 6. For the CDR3, the DNA is TGCGCCAGCAGCCCACGGACTAGCGGATCCGGGGAGCTGTTTTTT. It is translated as CASSPRTSGSGELFF. Based on the CDR3 plus reference TRBV5-1 and TRBJ2-2, the full variable domain is KAGVTQTPRYLIKTRGQQVTLSCSPISGHRSVSWYQQTPGQGLQFLFEYFSETQRNKGNFPGRFSGRQFSNSRSEMNVSTLELGDSALYLCASSPRTSGSGELFFGEGSRLTVL.

V is TRBV19 and J is TRBJ1-6, with 7 nucleotides matching TRBD1. This CDR3 is 13 amino acids long. V shed 9 bases and J 8 bases; nucleotides not matched to a gene: 7. Germline V gives CDR1 LNHDA, CDR2 SQIVND (reference sequence). Here the CDR3 reads CASQQGLHSPLHF. Here the CDR3 DNA reads TGTGCCAGCCAACAGGGGTTGCATTCACCCCTCCACTTT.

This clone was recorded once. This chain uses TRBV6-5 with TRBJ1-2; 10 bases agree with TRBD1. CDR1 is MNHEY, CDR2 SVGAGI, per germline. CDR3 length: 15 residues. V shed 6 bases and J 4 bases; nucleotides not matched to a gene: 8. CDR3 in DNA: TGTGCCAGCAGAGACGACCGGACAGGGGGCTATGGCTACACCTTC. Protein sequence: CASRDDRTGGYGYTF.

The V call is TRBV30, the J call TRBJ1-4; 9 positions agree with TRBD1. The length of the CDR3 is 15 residues. V lost 5 bases and J lost 8; bases outside the gene matches: 12. The V gene's germline CDR1 is GTSNPN and CDR2 SVGIG (reference sequence). DNA for the CDR3: TGTGCCTGGCGCTACCCCCGAGGGACAGGGGAAAAACTGTTTTTT. Protein sequence: CAWRYPRGTGEKLFF.

The chain has TRBV19 and TRBJ1-5; 9 bases are shared with TRBD1. This CDR3 region has 14 residues. The germline gives CDR1 LNHDA, CDR2 SQIVND (reference sequence). V was clipped by 7 bases and J by 6 bases; unmatched bases: 7. In DNA, the CDR3 is TGTGCCAGTACTGAGACAGGGGGTCGTCAGCCCCAGCATTTT. This sequence encodes CASTETGGRQPQHF.

The chain links TRBV5-4 to TRBJ2-7; the D gene is possibly TRBD1 (6 bases). V was cut by 4 bases and J by 3 bases, with 14 bases left in between. This CDR3 region has 14 residues. Germline V lookup: CDR1 SGHNT, CDR2 YYREEE (reference sequence). DNA for the CDR3: TGTGCCAGCAGCCCCCGGGGCAGGGGCTACGAGCAGTACTTC. As protein: CASSPRGRGYEQYF.